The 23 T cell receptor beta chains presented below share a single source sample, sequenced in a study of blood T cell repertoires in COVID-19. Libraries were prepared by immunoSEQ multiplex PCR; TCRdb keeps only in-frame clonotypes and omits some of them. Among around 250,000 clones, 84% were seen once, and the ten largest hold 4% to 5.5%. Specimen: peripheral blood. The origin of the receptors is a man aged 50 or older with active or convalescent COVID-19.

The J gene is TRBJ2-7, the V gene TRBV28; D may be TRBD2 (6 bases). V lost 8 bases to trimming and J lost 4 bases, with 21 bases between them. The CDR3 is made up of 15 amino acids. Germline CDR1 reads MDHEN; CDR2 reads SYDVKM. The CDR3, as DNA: TGTGCCAGCTACGGAGGGGCAGGGTCCAATTACGAGCAGTACTTC. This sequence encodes CASYGGAGSNYEQYF.

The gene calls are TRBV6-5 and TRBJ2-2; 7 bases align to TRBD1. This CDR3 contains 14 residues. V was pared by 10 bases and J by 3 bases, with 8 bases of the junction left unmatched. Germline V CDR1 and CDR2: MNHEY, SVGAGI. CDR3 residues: CATLTGWDTGELFF. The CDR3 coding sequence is TGTGCCACCCTGACAGGGTGGGACACCGGGGAGCTGTTTTTT.

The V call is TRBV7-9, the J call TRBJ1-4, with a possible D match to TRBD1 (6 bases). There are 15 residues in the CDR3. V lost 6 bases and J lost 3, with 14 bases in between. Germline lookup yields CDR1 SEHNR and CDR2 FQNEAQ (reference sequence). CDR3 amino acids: CASSSGDRANEKLFF. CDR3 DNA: TGTGCCAGCAGTTCAGGGGATAGGGCTAATGAAAAACTGTTTTTT.

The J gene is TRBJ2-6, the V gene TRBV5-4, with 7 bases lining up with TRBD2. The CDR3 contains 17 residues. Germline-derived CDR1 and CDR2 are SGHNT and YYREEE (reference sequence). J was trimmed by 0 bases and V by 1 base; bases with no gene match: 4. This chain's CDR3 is CASSLIGRTSGANVLTF. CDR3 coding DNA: TGTGCCAGCAGCTTGATCGGGAGGACCTCTGGGGCCAACGTCCTGACTTTC.

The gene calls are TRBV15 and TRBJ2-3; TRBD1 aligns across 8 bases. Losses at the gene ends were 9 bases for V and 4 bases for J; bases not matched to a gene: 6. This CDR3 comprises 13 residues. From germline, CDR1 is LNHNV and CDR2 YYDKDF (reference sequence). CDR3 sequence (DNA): TGTGCCACGTCAGGGGGCTACGCAGATACGCAGTATTTT. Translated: CATSGGYADTQYF. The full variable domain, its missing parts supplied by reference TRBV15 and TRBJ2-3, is DAMVIQNPRYQVTQFGKPVTLSCSQTLNHNVMYWYQQKSSQAPKLLFHYYDKDFNNEADTPDNFQSRRPNTSFCFLDIRSPGLGDTAMYLCATSGGYADTQYFGPGTRLTVL.

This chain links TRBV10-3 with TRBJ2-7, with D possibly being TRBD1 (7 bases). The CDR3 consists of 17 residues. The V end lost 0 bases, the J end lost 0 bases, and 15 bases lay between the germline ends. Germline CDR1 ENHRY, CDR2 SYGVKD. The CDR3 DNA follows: TGTGCCATCAGTGAGTCTAGGGGGCGGGGAGACTCCTACGAGCAGTACTTC. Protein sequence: CAISESRGRGDSYEQYF.

DNA of the CDR3: TGTGCCAGCAGCTTACGGGACAGGGATAATGAGCAGTTCTTC. Residues: CASSLRDRDNEQFF. The rearrangement uses TRBV7-9 and TRBJ2-1, with 9 nucleotides matching TRBD1. Germline V gene data show CDR1 as SEHNR and CDR2 as FQNEAQ (reference sequence). This CDR3 comprises 14 residues. Unmatched junction bases numbered 3, after V lost 2 bases and J lost 7 bases.

CDR3 sequence reads: CASSQVRGTAYNEQFF. In DNA, the CDR3 is TGTGCCAGCAGCCAAGTTAGAGGGACAGCCTACAATGAGCAGTTCTTC. The chain uses TRBV14 and TRBJ2-1; TRBD1 matches 7 bases. The CDR3 sequence is 16 residues long. After removal of 1 base from V and 2 bases from J, the junction contained 5 bases not matched to a gene. The V gene's germline CDR1 is SGHDN and CDR2 FVKESK.

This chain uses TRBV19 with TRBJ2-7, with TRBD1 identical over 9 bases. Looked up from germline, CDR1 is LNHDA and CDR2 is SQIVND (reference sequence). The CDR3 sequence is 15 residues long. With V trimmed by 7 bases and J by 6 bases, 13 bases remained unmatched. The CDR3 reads CASTATGTGRGEQYF. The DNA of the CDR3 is TGTGCCAGTACCGCAACCGGGACAGGGAGAGGCGAGCAGTACTTC.

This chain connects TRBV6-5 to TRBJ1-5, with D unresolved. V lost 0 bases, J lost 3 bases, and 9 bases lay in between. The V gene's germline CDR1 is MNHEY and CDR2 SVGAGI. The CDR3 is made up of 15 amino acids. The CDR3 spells CASSYSGSLNQPQHF. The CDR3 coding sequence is TGTGCCAGCAGTTACTCGGGTAGCCTCAATCAGCCCCAGCATTTT.

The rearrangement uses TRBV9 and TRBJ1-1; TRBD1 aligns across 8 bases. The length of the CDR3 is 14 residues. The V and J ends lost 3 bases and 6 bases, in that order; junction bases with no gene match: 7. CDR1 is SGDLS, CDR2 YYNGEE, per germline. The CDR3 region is CASSAGQGNAEAFF. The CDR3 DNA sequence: TGTGCCAGCAGCGCTGGACAGGGTAACGCTGAAGCTTTCTTT.

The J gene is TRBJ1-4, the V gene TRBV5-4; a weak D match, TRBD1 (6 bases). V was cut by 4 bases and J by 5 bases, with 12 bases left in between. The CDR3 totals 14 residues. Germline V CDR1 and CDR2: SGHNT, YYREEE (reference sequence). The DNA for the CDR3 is TGTGCCAGCAGCCCCGGACAGTTAAATGAAAAACTGTTTTTT. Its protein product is CASSPGQLNEKLFF.

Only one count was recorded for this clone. The CDR3 DNA reads as TGTGCCAGCAGCCAACAGGTGCAGGAGACCCAGTACTTC. It yields the protein CASSQQVQETQYF. The gene calls are TRBV7-2 and TRBJ2-5, with a possible D match to TRBD1 (5 bases). Trimming cost V 5 bases and J 5 bases, with 12 bases left between them. The CDR3 covers 13 residues. CDR1 and CDR2 from the germline V gene are SGHTA and FQGNSA.

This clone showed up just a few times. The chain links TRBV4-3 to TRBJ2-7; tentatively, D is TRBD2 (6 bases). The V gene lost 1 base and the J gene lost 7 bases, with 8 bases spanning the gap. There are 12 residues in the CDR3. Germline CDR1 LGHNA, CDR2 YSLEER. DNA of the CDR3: TGCGCCAGCAGCCAAGGCGCGGGAGAGCAGTACTTC. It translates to CASSQGAGEQYF.

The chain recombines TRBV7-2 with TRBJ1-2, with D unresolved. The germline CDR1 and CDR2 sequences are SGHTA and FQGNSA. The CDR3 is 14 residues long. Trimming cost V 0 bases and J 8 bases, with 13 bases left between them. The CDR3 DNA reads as TGTGCCAGCAGCTTAGCGCGGGCGGGTAGGGGCTACACCTTC. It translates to CASSLARAGRGYTF. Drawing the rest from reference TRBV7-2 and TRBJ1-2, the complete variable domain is GAGVSQSPSNKVTEKGKDVELRCDPISGHTALYWYRQSLGQGLEFLIYFQGNSAPDKSGLPSDRFSAERTGGSVSTLTIQRTQQEDSAVYLCASSLARAGRGYTFGSGTRLTVV.

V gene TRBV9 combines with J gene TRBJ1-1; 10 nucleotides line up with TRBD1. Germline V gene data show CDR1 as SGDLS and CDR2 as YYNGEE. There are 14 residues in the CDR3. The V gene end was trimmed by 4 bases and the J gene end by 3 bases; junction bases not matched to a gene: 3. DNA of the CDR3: TGTGCCAGCAGCCCAGGACAGGGGGACACTGAAGCTTTCTTT. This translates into CASSPGQGDTEAFF.

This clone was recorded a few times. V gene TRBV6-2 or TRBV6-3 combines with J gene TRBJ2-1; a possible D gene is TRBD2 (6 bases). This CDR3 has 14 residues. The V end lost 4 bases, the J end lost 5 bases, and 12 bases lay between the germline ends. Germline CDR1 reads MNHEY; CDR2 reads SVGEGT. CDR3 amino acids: CASSSGTGNNEQFF. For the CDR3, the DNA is TGTGCCAGCAGTTCAGGGACTGGAAACAATGAGCAGTTCTTC.

The CDR3 protein is CASSVRLADTGELFF. CDR3 DNA: TGTGCCAGCAGTGTACGGCTAGCCGACACCGGGGAGCTGTTTTTT. This chain uses TRBV2 with TRBJ2-2, with D perhaps TRBD2 (5 bases). The CDR3 runs to 15 residues. Trimming removed 4 bases at V and 3 bases at J, with 12 bases between. Germline V CDR1 and CDR2: SNHLY, FYNNEI.

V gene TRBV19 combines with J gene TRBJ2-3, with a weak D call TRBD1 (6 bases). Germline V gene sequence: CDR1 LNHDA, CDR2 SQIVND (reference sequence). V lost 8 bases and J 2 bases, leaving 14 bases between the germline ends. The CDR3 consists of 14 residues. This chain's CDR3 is CASQGTSTTDTQYF. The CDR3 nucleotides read TGTGCCAGTCAGGGGACCTCAACCACAGATACGCAGTATTTT.

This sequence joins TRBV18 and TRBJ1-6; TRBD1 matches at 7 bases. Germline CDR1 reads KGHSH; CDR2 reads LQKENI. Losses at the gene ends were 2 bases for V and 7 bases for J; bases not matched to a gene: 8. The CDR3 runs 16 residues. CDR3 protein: CASSPVRDSGNSPLHF. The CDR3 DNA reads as TGTGCCAGCTCACCAGTTCGGGACAGCGGGAATTCACCCCTCCACTTT.

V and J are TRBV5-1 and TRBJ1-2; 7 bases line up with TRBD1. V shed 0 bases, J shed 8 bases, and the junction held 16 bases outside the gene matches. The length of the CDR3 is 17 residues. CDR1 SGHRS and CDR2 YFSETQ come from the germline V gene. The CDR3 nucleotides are TGCGCCAGCAGCTTGGCCCATTTTCAACAGGGGCTGGGGGGCTACACCTTC. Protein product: CASSLAHFQQGLGGYTF.

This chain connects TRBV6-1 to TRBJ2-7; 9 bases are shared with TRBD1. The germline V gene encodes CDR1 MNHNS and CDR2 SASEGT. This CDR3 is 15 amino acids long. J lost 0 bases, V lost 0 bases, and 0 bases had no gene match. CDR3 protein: CASSEATGGSYEQYF. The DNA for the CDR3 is TGTGCCAGCAGTGAAGCGACAGGGGGCTCCTACGAGCAGTACTTC.

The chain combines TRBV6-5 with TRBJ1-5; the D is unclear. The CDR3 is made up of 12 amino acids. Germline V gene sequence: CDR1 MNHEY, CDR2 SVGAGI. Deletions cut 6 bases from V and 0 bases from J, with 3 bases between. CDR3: CASRYSNQPQHF. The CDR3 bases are TGTGCCAGCAGATATAGCAATCAGCCCCAGCATTTT.